This entry concerns a single TCR beta chain. Its antigen remains unidentified. Trimming removed 5 bases from V and 5 bases from J, with 12 bases in between. The germline CDR1 and CDR2 sequences are SGHTA and FQGTGA. The CDR3 runs to 13 residues. The sample is drawn from a study of PD-L1 blockade in urothelial cancer. Study background: Blood analysis took place 3 weeks (second dose) and 6 weeks after treatment start. Median blood clonality was roughly 0.074, with tens of thousands of unique TCRs. Broader study findings: Patients who had durable benefit saw their tumor-associated blood clones expand more at 3 weeks.

The repertoire was sequenced with immunoSEQ multiplex PCR; TCRdb's copy has only in-frame clones and lacks some. The table lists around 26,000 clones, roughly 90% of them singletons. Patients yielded 1 to 8 samples each, pretreatment and on-treatment. The chain uses TRBV7-3 and TRBJ2-5; D not resolved. The TCR sequence derives from a man between 60 and 70 years old with urothelial cancer. This specimen consisted of PBMCs, obtained around atezolizumab (anti-PD-L1) treatment. CDR3 region: CASSERGGETQYF. For the CDR3, the DNA is TGTGCCAGCAGCGAGAGAGGTGGCGAGACCCAGTACTTC.